Described below is a single T cell receptor beta chain sequence and its context. The data derive from a study of cytotoxic CD8 clonotypes in ibrutinib-treated CLL. CDR1 and CDR2 (germline): MNHEY, SMNVEV (reference sequence). CDR3 size: 16 residues. The V segment lost 2 bases and the J segment 9 bases; nucleotides outside the gene matches: 11. Assay used: immunoSEQ multiplex PCR; TCRdb lists only in-frame clones, some missing. Of about 58,000 clones in the sample, roughly 70% were seen once. The specimen comprised PBMCs, sampled after 12 months of ibrutinib treatment. The chain couples TRBV27 to TRBJ2-1; TRBD2 agrees at 9 bases. The clonotype was recovered from a human donor with chronic lymphocytic leukemia. Written as DNA, the CDR3 is TGTGCCAGCAGTTTAGTACCGGGACTAGCTTCACTTGAGCAGTTCTTC. It codes for CASSLVPGLASLEQFF.